This T cell receptor (beta chain) was obtained from a study of identical twins. This clonotype showed up just a few times. Its antigen remains unknown. Trimming cost V 5 bases and J 2 bases, with 6 bases left between them. This CDR3 is 11 amino acids long. The germline V gene has CDR1 DFQATT and CDR2 SNEGSKA (reference sequence). A universal primer site came from template switching; cDNA carried unique molecular identifiers. In TCRdb, the 5' RACE reads were re-called with MiXCR into one record per CDR3 protein. The table lists 420,000 or so distinct CDR3 sequences, less than 20% of them singletons. The study, taken as a whole, reports: For zero-insertion analyses, partial confounding could come from invariant MAIT and iNKT cells.

The chain recombines TRBV20-1 with TRBJ2-5; D gene uncertain. The source is a man aged 50 to 59 in good health. Sequenced input: naive T cells sorted from blood. CDR3 sequence: CSASTQETQYF. The CDR3 coding sequence is TGCAGTGCTTCAACGCAAGAGACCCAGTACTTC.